Presented here are 8 T cell receptor beta chains from one specimen sequenced in a study of CD8 T cells in ankylosing spondylitis. Their target antigens are unknown. General study points: One TCR beta motif, made up of roughly eight highly homologous variants, appeared characteristic of ankylosing spondylitis blood.

A single record per CDR3 protein comes from TCRdb applying MiXCR to the 5' RACE reads. The table lists 200,000 to 250,000 distinct CDR3 sequences, approximately 20% of them singletons. Sequencing was done on a sample of blood, either unsorted or a sorted T cell fraction (not recorded which). The receptors here all came from a male donor with ankylosing spondylitis.

Regarding this clonotype: A much bigger clone sits one base away, suggesting this may be a read error. The rearrangement uses TRBV5-1 and TRBJ2-5; D not resolved. Germline V CDR1 and CDR2: SGHRS, YFSETQ. The CDR3 is 14 residues long. The CDR3 DNA is TGCGCCAGCAGCTTGGGGGCGTACCAAGGGACCCAGTACTTC. Protein sequence: CASSLGAYQGTQYF.

This clonotype was picked up one time. The chain is built from TRBV10-2 and TRBJ2-7, with 7 bases identical to TRBD1. Germline V CDR1 and CDR2: WSHSY, SAAADI. The ends lost 6 bases at V and 0 bases at J; junction bases unmatched: 14. The CDR3 extends over 17 amino acids. The CDR3 nucleotides are TGCGCCAGCAGCGGACCCAAGGACAGGCCATTCTCCTACGAGCAGTACTTC. This encodes CASSGPKDRPFSYEQYF.

Ten or more counts support this clonotype. The chain uses TRBV5-1 and TRBJ2-1; unclear D gene. CDR1 SGHRS and CDR2 YFSETQ come from the germline V gene. The CDR3 length is 13 residues. V shed 1 base and J shed 8 bases, with 10 bases lying between them. CDR3 nucleotides: TGCGCCAGCAGCTTGAGTCTAGTTGATGAGCAGTTCTTC. The encoded protein is CASSLSLVDEQFF.

This clonotype was observed a handful of times. The rearrangement joins TRBV4-2 to TRBJ2-7, with D unclear. CDR3 length: 12 residues. V lost 3 bases and J lost 5, with 8 bases in between. Germline V gene data show CDR1 as LGHNA and CDR2 as YNFKEQ. CDR3 sequence: CASSHVANEQYF. The CDR3 nucleotides are TGTGCCAGCAGCCATGTGGCTAACGAGCAGTACTTC.

The genes are TRBV4-1 and TRBJ2-1, with TRBD2 matching 7 bases. V was clipped by 1 base and J by 6 bases; unmatched bases: 3. This CDR3 is built from 14 residues. Germline-derived CDR1 and CDR2 are MGHRA and YSYEKL. The CDR3 sequence is CASSQVASGNEQFF. The CDR3 DNA is TGCGCCAGCAGCCAAGTGGCTAGCGGCAATGAGCAGTTCTTC.

This clonotype was seen at least ten times. The chain carries TRBV12-3 or TRBV12-4 and TRBJ2-7, with no clear D. The CDR3 has 15 residues. The V end was cut by 2 bases, the J end by 3 bases, with 14 bases between. Written as DNA, the CDR3 is TGTGCCAGCAGTTTACTGCAGCCGAAGGGCTACGAGCAGTACTTC. Protein: CASSLLQPKGYEQYF.

This clonotype was seen a few times. The V and J genes are TRBV20-1 and TRBJ2-7, with a weak D call TRBD2 (7 bases). The V gene lost 1 base and the J gene lost 0 bases, with 16 bases spanning the gap. The CDR3 has 16 residues. Germline loops: CDR1 DFQATT, CDR2 SNEGSKA (reference sequence). CDR3 DNA: TGCAGTGCTAGAGGCGACATGCGGGGGCCCTCCTACGAGCAGTACTTC. It is translated as CSARGDMRGPSYEQYF.

This clonotype has only a few counts. The chain links TRBV3-1 to TRBJ1-2; TRBD1 aligns across 8 bases. The germline CDR1 and CDR2 sequences are LGHDT and YNNKEL (reference sequence). The V and J ends lost 4 bases and 7 bases, in that order; junction bases with no gene match: 11. The CDR3 sequence is 15 residues long. This CDR3 is CASSPGLRTGSGYTF. The CDR3 nucleotides read TGTGCCAGCAGCCCCGGTCTGAGGACAGGGTCTGGCTACACCTTC.